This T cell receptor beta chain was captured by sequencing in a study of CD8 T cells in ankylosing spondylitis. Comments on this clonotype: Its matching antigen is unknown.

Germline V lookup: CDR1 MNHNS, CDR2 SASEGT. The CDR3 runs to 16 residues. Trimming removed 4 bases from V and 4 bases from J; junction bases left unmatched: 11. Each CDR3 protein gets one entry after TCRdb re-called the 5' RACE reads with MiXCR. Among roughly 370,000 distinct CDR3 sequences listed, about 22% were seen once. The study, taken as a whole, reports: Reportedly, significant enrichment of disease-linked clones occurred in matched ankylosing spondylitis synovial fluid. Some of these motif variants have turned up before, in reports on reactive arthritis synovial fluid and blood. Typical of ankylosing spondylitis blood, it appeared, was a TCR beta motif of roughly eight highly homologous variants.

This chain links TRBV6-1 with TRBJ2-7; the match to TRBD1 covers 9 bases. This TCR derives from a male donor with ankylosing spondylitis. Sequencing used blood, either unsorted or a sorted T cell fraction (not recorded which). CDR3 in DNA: TGTGCCAGCAGTGCTTCGGGACAGGGTGGATGGTACGAGCAGTACTTC. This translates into CASSASGQGGWYEQYF.